There are a few counts of the clone carrying this T cell receptor (beta chain). The target antigen is unknown. V gave up 0 bases and J gave up 8 bases, with 13 bases separating them. Germline values: CDR1 SGHAT, CDR2 FQNNGV. The CDR3 is made up of 14 amino acids. This sample is part of a study of regulatory T cells in long-lasting Graves disease. About the study: Over-5-year antithyroid drug use with positive TSH receptor antibodies defined persistent Graves' disease in the study.

Arm-PCR with iRepertoire HTBI primers amplified the CDR3 regions for these TCR beta libraries. Via MiXCR, TCRdb re-called the multiplex PCR reads, giving one row per CDR3 protein. The data show roughly 500,000 distinct CDR3 sequences, with around a fifth seen just once and about an eighth held by the top ten. Regarding the study as a whole: Sampling was limited to peripheral blood rather than thyroid tissue. There was favoring of TRBV28, TRBJ1-2 and TRBJ2-5 in persistent disease.

Time point: persistent/refractory GD, antithyroid drugs over 5 years with positive TRAb. PBMC-derived RNA was used for the TCR library. Peripheral blood, Nine milliliters per patient, was collected in EDTA tubes. The sequenced sample was peripheral blood mononuclear cells (PBMCs), obtained when the disease was refractory, from a patient treated with antithyroid drugs. The chain is built from TRBV11-2 and TRBJ1-1, with no clear D. The TCR was taken from a female donor with Graves disease. The CDR3 nucleotides read TGTGCCAGCAGCTTAGAAGGAGTGACTTTGGAAGCTTTCTTT. The encoded protein is CASSLEGVTLEAFF.